The next 22 T cell receptor beta chains were all read from a single sample in a study of post-analysis software for immune sequencing data. Study-wide results and caveats: Roughly 5 TRBV segments were significantly more frequent in patients than in controls. TRBV5-6, TRBV5-1 and TRBV20-1 were among these segments.

The authors incorporated unique molecular identifiers into the TCR beta cDNA libraries. TCRdb fed the PCR reads into MiXCR, producing one record per CDR3 protein. The repertoire holds hundreds of thousands of distinct CDR3 sequences, 55% to 60% seen once, with about 11% in the top ten. No antigen has been identified for these receptors. The sequencing sample was made of blood. Receptor source: a girl aged 2 to 9 with multiple sclerosis.

On this clonotype itself: The germline gene is not matched at one end of the junction; a read error may be the cause. The gene calls are TRBV6-4 and TRBJ2-1; 12 bases agree with TRBD2. Per the germline V gene, CDR1 is MRHNA and CDR2 is SNTAGT. This CDR3 has 15 amino acids. CDR3 in amino acids: CASGEGLAGNNEQFF. In DNA form, the CDR3 reads TGTGCCAGCGGTGAAGGACTAGCGGGAAACAATGAGCAGTTCTTC.

This chain uses TRBV7-2 with TRBJ2-4, with 10 positions matching TRBD2. The J call may be in error: the DNA end matches TRBJ2-7 better. The CDR3 has 15 residues. Per germline, CDR1 SGHTA and CDR2 FQGNSA. CDR3 in DNA: TGTGCCAGCAGCATGACTAGCGGGCTCTCCTACGAGCAGTACTTC. Residues: CASSMTSGLSYEQYF.

The rearrangement uses TRBV24-1 and TRBJ2-3; no reliable D call. This CDR3 comprises 14 residues. Germline lookup yields CDR1 KGHDR and CDR2 SFDVKD. Trimming cost V 3 bases and J 5 bases, with 11 bases left between them. The CDR3 sequence is CATSDLISGDTQYF. CDR3 DNA sequence: TGTGCCACCAGTGATCTAATTTCGGGAGATACGCAGTATTTT.

In the case of this clonotype: The junction and the germline gene differ at one end; a read error may be behind it. DNA for the CDR3: TGCAGTGCTGATAGCGGGGCCTCCTACAATGAGCAGTTTTTC. Its protein is CSADSGASYNEQFF. The gene calls are TRBV20-1 and TRBJ2-1; TRBD2 aligns across 8 bases. In germline, CDR1 is DFQATT, CDR2 SNEGSKA (reference sequence). CDR3 length equals 14 residues.

CDR3 protein: CASSLDGKGYTF. CDR3 sequence (DNA): TGCGCCAGCAGCTTGGATGGTAAGGGCTACACCTTC. This chain joins TRBV5-1 and TRBJ1-2; D remains unclear. V was shortened by 0 bases and J by 8 bases, with 8 bases between the two germline ends. The CDR3 loop spans 12 amino acids. Per germline, CDR1 SGHRS and CDR2 YFSETQ.

About this clonotype itself: Relative to the germline gene, one junction end is altered; a read error may explain this. J is TRBJ1-1 and V is TRBV4-3; TRBD1 aligns across 7 bases. This CDR3 has 16 residues. Looked up from germline, CDR1 is LGHNA and CDR2 is YSLEER. CDR3 in amino acids: CAGSLRQGMSYTEAFF. CDR3 sequence (DNA): TGCGCCGGCAGCCTCCGACAGGGAATGTCTTACACTGAAGCTTTCTTT.

This clonotype was detected once. The rearrangement links TRBV12-3 or TRBV12-4 to TRBJ2-2; TRBD2 is a possible D gene (6 bases). Trimming removed 8 bases from V and 2 bases from J, with 18 bases in between. The CDR3 spans 16 residues. The CDR3 region is CASHQGLRTNTGELFF. DNA for the CDR3: TGTGCCAGCCATCAGGGACTCCGAACTAACACCGGGGAGCTGTTTTTT.

This sequence joins TRBV6-6 and TRBJ2-7, with TRBD1 matching 8 bases. This CDR3 has 15 amino acids. Trimming took 6 bases from V and 2 from J; bases not matched to a gene: 9. Germline CDR1 and CDR2: MNHNY and SVGAGI (reference sequence). The CDR3: CASSPDRGVTYEQYF. The CDR3 DNA is TGTGCCAGCAGCCCCGACAGGGGCGTGACCTACGAGCAGTACTTC.

The chain is built from TRBV7-2 and TRBJ2-3; 9 positions agree with TRBD2. Germline loops: CDR1 SGHTA, CDR2 FQGNSA. The CDR3 length is 18 residues. V lost 3 bases to trimming and J lost 3 bases; unmatched junction nucleotides: 13. CDR3 sequence (DNA): TGTGCCAGCAGCTTCTCTACCATCTCTAGCGGGGCTACAGATACGCAGTATTTT. Translating it yields CASSFSTISSGATDTQYF.

The V and J genes are TRBV5-4 and TRBJ2-6, with D perhaps assigned TRBD1 or TRBD2 (6 bases each). Germline V gene lookup returns CDR1 SGHNT and CDR2 YYREEE (reference sequence). The CDR3 is 15 residues long. Trimming took 10 bases from V and 0 from J, leaving 14 bases between them. The CDR3 bases are TGTGCCCTCACCGGAGGGGGCTCTGGGGCCAACGTCCTGACTTTC. It codes for CALTGGGSGANVLTF.

This clonotype was observed a few times. One end of the junction varies from germline; a read error may be responsible. The chain recombines TRBV20-1 with TRBJ1-1; possible D gene TRBD1, 6 bases. This CDR3 spans 12 amino acids. Per the germline V gene, CDR1 is DFQATT and CDR2 is SNEGSKA (reference sequence). The CDR3 reads CSAGGQNTEAFF. CDR3 nucleotides: TGCAGTGCTGGTGGACAGAACACTGAGGCTTTCTTT.

This sequence joins TRBV4-3 and TRBJ1-1; D not resolved. This CDR3 is built from 14 residues. The V gene lost 4 bases and the J gene lost 1 base, with 10 bases spanning the gap. Germline CDR1 reads LGHNA; CDR2 reads YSLEER. The CDR3 DNA reads as TGCGCCAGCAGCCGAAATACAGAGAACACTGAAGCTTTCTTT. This encodes CASSRNTENTEAFF.

The rearrangement links TRBV4-3 to TRBJ2-3, with D possibly matching TRBD1 (6 bases). The germline gives CDR1 LGHNA, CDR2 YSLEER. The CDR3 is made up of 16 amino acids. V was shortened by 0 bases and J by 0 bases, with 10 bases between the two germline ends. The CDR3: CASSQDTGFSTDTQYF. The CDR3 DNA reads TGCGCCAGCAGCCAAGATACAGGGTTTAGCACAGATACGCAGTATTTT.

J is TRBJ2-7 and V is TRBV12-3 or TRBV12-4; 12 bases match TRBD2. CDR3 length: 17 residues. J was trimmed by 5 bases and V by 3 bases; bases with no gene match: 11. In DNA, the CDR3 is TGTGCCAGCAGTTTGCAGGGGCTAGCGGGAGGGGGGAACGAGCAGTACTTC. Protein product: CASSLQGLAGGGNEQYF.

The genes are TRBV4-2 and TRBJ2-1; 8 positions agree with TRBD2. Germline CDR1 is LGHNA and CDR2 is YNFKEQ. The CDR3 runs 17 residues. The junction had 10 bases not matched to a gene; V was cut back by 4 bases and J by 2 bases. CDR3 amino acids: CASSLAVSGAAYNEQFF. The CDR3 DNA reads TGTGCCAGCAGCCTAGCCGTTAGCGGGGCCGCCTACAATGAGCAGTTCTTC.

The chain carries TRBV7-6 and TRBJ1-6; 10 bases map to TRBD1. V shed 5 bases, J shed 8 bases, and the junction held 9 bases outside the gene matches. CDR1 and CDR2 from the germline V gene are SGHVS and FNYEAQ. This CDR3 comprises 16 residues. CDR3 coding DNA: TGTGCCAGCAGCCTCGGGACAGGGGCGGGACATTCACCCCTCCACTTT. It encodes CASSLGTGAGHSPLHF.

The gene calls are TRBV2 and TRBJ2-1, with a weak D call TRBD2 (8 bases). This CDR3 has 12 residues. V was trimmed by 7 bases and J by 12 bases, leaving 16 bases between them. The germline V gene has CDR1 SNHLY and CDR2 FYNNEI. CDR3 sequence reads: CASNREGARQFF. The DNA of the CDR3 is TGTGCCAGCAACCGGGAGGGGGCTCGGCAGTTCTTC.

This chain connects TRBV15 to TRBJ2-7; perhaps TRBD1 as D (6 bases). CDR1 is LNHNV and CDR2 is YYDKDF in the germline V gene (reference sequence). The CDR3 covers 14 residues. V dropped 1 base and J dropped 3 bases, with 10 bases sitting between them. DNA for the CDR3: TGTGCCACCAGCAGAGCCGGACAGAGCTACGAGCAGTACTTC. It specifies CATSRAGQSYEQYF.

The rearrangement links TRBV27 to TRBJ2-1, with D perhaps TRBD1 (6 bases). The CDR3 spans 14 residues. The V gene's germline CDR1 is MNHEY and CDR2 SMNVEV (reference sequence). V shed 5 bases and J shed 5 bases, with 13 bases lying between them. The CDR3 sequence: CASSVDRGDNEQFF. The CDR3 coding sequence is TGTGCCAGCAGTGTGGACAGAGGGGACAATGAGCAGTTCTTC.

V is TRBV7-2 and J is TRBJ1-1, with D perhaps TRBD1 (5 bases). V was trimmed by 0 bases and J by 8 bases, leaving 13 bases between them. CDR3 length equals 14 residues. Per the germline V gene, CDR1 is SGHTA and CDR2 is FQGNSA. The CDR3 protein is CASSLAYAGLEAFF. As DNA, the CDR3 is TGTGCCAGCAGCTTAGCGTATGCAGGGTTAGAAGCTTTCTTT.

The chain links TRBV18 to TRBJ1-2; 7 bases agree with TRBD1. The CDR3 length is 13 residues. J lost 6 bases, V lost 0 bases, and 1 base had no gene match. Germline V gives CDR1 KGHSH, CDR2 LQKENI. In nucleotides, the CDR3 is TGTGCCAGCTCACCACCAGGGGGCGATGGCTACACCTTC. Translation gives CASSPPGGDGYTF.

The V call is TRBV10-2, the J call TRBJ1-5, with 7 bases lining up with TRBD1. CDR3 length equals 12 residues. CDR1 and CDR2 from the germline V gene are WSHSY and SAAADI. V trimming: 6 bases; J trimming: 5 bases; junction bases outside the gene matches: 1. Here the CDR3 DNA reads TGCGCCAGCAGAGGGACAGATCAGCCCCAGCATTTT. Translated: CASRGTDQPQHF.